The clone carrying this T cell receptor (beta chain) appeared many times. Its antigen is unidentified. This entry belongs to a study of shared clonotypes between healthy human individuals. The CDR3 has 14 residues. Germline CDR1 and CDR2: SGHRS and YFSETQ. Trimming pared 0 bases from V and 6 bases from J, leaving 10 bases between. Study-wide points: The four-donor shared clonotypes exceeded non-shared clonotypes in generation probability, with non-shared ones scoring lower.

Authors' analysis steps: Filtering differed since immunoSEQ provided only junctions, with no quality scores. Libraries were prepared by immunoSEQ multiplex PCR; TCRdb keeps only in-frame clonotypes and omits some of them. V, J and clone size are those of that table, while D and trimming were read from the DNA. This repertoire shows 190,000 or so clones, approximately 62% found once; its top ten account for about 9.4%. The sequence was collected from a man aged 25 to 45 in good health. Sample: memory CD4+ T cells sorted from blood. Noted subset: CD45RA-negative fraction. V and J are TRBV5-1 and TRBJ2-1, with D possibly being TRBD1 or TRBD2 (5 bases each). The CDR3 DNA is TGCGCCAGCAGCTTGGGGGGGTGGAGCAATGAGCAGTTCTTC. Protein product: CASSLGGWSNEQFF.